The clone carrying this T cell receptor (beta chain) has only a few counts. The data were obtained in a study of T-cell reconstitution after alpha-beta-depleted transplantation in children. Unique molecular identifiers were used to barcode this TCRbeta library. In TCRdb, the PCR reads were re-called with MiXCR into one record per CDR3 protein. This sample has around 680,000 distinct CDR3 sequences; 15% to 20% occur once, and the top ten carry 1.1%. Trimming shortened V by 0 bases and J by 1 base, and 7 bases separated the two germline ends. This CDR3 is built from 15 residues. The germline gives CDR1 SGHDT, CDR2 YYEEEE.

This clonotype was obtained from a human donor who donated a stem cell graft to a child with acute myeloid leukemia. This chain connects TRBV5-6 to TRBJ2-2, with a tentative D call TRBD1 (5 bases). The sequencing used PBMCs from the stem cell graft donor, collected from the stem cell graft. The CDR3 nucleotides are TGTGCCAGCAGCTTGGAGGGGCGGAACACCGGGGAGCTGTTTTTT. This codes for CASSLEGRNTGELFF.